The sample holds many counts of the clone carrying this T cell receptor (beta chain). Antigen unknown. This sample stems from a study of human T cells and chemical hapten exposure. Overall study: On about 2 cm by about 2 cm of upper inner arm skin, sensitization was performed with 2% DPC. Study results and limitations: TCRs above 1 in 1000 frequency did not change with DPC sensitization.

TCRdb passed the RACE reads through MiXCR, listing each CDR3 protein once. The sample yields about 98,000 distinct CDR3 sequences, roughly 10% seen once. This CDR3 is 12 amino acids long. V gave up 5 bases and J gave up 8 bases, with 10 bases separating them. Time point of the sample: pre-sensitization, week 0. As to treatment: therapeutic diphenylcyclopropenone sensitization with weekly scalp DPC. Sequenced material: whole blood, taken in connection with sensitization to the hapten diphenylcyclopropenone (DPC). The receptor's source is a woman aged 55-70 years with alopecia areata. Some clones in this sample may be carry-over from other donors' samples. The chain couples TRBV12-3 or TRBV12-4 to TRBJ2-1, with D unresolved. The CDR3 is CASSLLVDEQFF. The CDR3 nucleotides are TGTGCCAGCAGTCTCCTAGTGGATGAGCAGTTCTTC.